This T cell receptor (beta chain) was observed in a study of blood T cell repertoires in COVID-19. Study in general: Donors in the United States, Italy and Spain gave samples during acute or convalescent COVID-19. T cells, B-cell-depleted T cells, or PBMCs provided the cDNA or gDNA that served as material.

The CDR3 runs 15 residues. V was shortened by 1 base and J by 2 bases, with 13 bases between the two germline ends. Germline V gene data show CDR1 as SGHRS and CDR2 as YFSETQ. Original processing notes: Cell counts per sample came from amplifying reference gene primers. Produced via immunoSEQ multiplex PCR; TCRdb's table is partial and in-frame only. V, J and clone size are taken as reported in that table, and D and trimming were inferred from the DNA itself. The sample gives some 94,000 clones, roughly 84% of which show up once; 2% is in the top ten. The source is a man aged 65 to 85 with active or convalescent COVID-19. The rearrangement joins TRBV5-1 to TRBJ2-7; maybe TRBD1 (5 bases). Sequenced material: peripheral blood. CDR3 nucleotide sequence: TGCGCCAGCAGCTTGAGGGGCGACTCCGCCTACGAGCAGTACTTC. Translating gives CASSLRGDSAYEQYF.